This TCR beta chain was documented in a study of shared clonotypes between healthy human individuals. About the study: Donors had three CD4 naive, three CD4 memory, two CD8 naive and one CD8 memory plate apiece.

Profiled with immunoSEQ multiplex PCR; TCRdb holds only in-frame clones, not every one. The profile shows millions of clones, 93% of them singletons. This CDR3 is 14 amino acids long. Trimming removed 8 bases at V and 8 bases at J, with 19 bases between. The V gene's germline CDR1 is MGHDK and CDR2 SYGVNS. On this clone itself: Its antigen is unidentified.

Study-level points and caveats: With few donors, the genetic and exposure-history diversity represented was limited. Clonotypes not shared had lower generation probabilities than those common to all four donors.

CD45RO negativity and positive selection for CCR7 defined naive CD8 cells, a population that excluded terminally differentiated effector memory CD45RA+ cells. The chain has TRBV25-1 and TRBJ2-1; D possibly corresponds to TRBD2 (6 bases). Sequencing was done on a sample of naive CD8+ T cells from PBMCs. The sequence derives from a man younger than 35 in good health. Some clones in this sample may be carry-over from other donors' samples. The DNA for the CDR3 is TGTGCCAGCGTCGGACGACGGGAGAACGATGAGCAGTTCTTC. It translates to CASVGRRENDEQFF.